The 12 T cell receptor beta chains below were found in one sample sequenced in a study of cytomegalovirus exposure and HLA in healthy donors. A multiplex PCR was run with 60 Vbeta primers and 13 Jbeta primers. TCRdb's table, derived via immunoSEQ multiplex PCR, lists solely in-frame clones and lacks some. This sample has 95,000 to 100,000 clones, with approximately 85% found just once. What was sequenced was PBMCs. These receptors were obtained from a man in his thirties or forties in good health and CMV-seronegative.

This chain uses TRBV11-3 with TRBJ2-3, with 10 bases aligning to TRBD2. Germline values: CDR1 SGHNT, CDR2 YENEEA. V lost 1 base and J lost 4; bases outside the gene matches: 8. This CDR3 is 17 amino acids long. The chain's CDR3 is CASSLGLTSGLPDTQYF. The CDR3 nucleotides are TGTGCCAGCAGCTTAGGACTGACTAGCGGGCTCCCAGATACGCAGTATTTT.

V is TRBV27 and J is TRBJ2-7; 7 positions match TRBD2. Trimming took 5 bases from V and 0 from J; bases not matched to a gene: 4. This CDR3 has 14 amino acids. CDR1 is MNHEY, CDR2 SMNVEV, per germline (reference sequence). Written as DNA, the CDR3 is TGTGCCAGCAGTGAGCGGGGTATCTCCTACGAGCAGTACTTC. This sequence encodes CASSERGISYEQYF.

The chain couples TRBV19 to TRBJ2-3, with a possible D match to TRBD2 (6 bases). Germline CDR1 is LNHDA and CDR2 is SQIVND (reference sequence). The CDR3 covers 17 residues. V was trimmed by 4 bases and J by 2 bases, leaving 19 bases between them. CDR3 residues: CASSTRVVAEDTDTQYF. CDR3 in DNA: TGTGCCAGTAGTACCCGGGTGGTAGCGGAGGACACAGATACGCAGTATTTT.

A single count supports this clone. J is TRBJ1-1 and V is TRBV30; D is possibly TRBD1 (5 bases). This CDR3 has 13 amino acids. CDR1 and CDR2 (germline): GTSNPN, SVGIG (reference sequence). The V end lost 2 bases, the J end lost 5 bases, and 12 bases lay between the germline ends. CDR3 in amino acids: CAWSTSGNTEAFF. The CDR3 DNA reads as TGTGCCTGGAGTACCTCAGGGAATACTGAAGCTTTCTTT.

The J gene is TRBJ2-7, the V gene TRBV7-8; 11 positions agree with TRBD2. In germline, CDR1 is SGHVS, CDR2 FQNEAQ. V lost 5 bases to trimming and J lost 4 bases; unmatched junction nucleotides: 7. CDR3 size: 15 residues. The chain's CDR3 is CASSALAGGAYEQYF. DNA of the CDR3: TGTGCCAGCAGCGCCCTAGCGGGAGGTGCTTACGAGCAGTACTTC.

J is TRBJ2-5 and V is TRBV4-3; a weak D match, TRBD1 (6 bases). Germline V CDR1 and CDR2: LGHNA, YSLEER. V was shortened by 0 bases and J by 7 bases, with 9 bases between the two germline ends. This CDR3 has 13 residues. The CDR3 DNA is TGCGCCAGCAGCCAAGAGGGGGCGGGGACCCAGTACTTC. Residues: CASSQEGAGTQYF.

The chain couples TRBV9 to TRBJ2-3, with TRBD2 identical over 9 bases. Germline CDR1 and CDR2: SGDLS and YYNGEE. J was trimmed by 4 bases and V by 3 bases; bases with no gene match: 6. The CDR3 length is 15 residues. DNA for the CDR3: TGTGCCAGCAGCGCCGGGACTAGCAGTTCAGATACGCAGTATTTT. Its translation is CASSAGTSSSDTQYF.

This clone was detected a few times. The identical CDR3 is also encoded by other nucleotide sequences in the sample. V is TRBV27 and J is TRBJ2-7, with 8 nucleotides matching TRBD2. CDR3 length equals 13 residues. Germline-derived CDR1 and CDR2 are MNHEY and SMNVEV (reference sequence). J gave up 3 bases and V 3 bases, and 1 base lay outside the gene matches. As DNA, the CDR3 is TGTGCCAGCAGTTTCGCGGGAGGCTACGAGCAGTACTTC. It encodes CASSFAGGYEQYF.

The chain employs TRBV30 and TRBJ1-3; TRBD1 agrees at 12 bases. CDR3 size: 15 residues. The junction had 7 bases not matched to a gene; V was cut back by 8 bases and J by 2 bases. Germline assignment: CDR1 GTSNPN and CDR2 SVGIG (reference sequence). Written as DNA, the CDR3 is TGTGCCGGGTGGGACAGGGGGCTTGCTGGAAACACCATATATTTT. As protein: CAGWDRGLAGNTIYF.

This clone turned up a few times. CDR3 sequence reads: CASGTGGAYNEQFF. CDR3 nucleotide sequence: TGTGCCAGCGGAACAGGGGGCGCCTACAATGAGCAGTTCTTC. The genes are TRBV27 and TRBJ2-1, with 9 positions matching TRBD1. The germline V gene has CDR1 MNHEY and CDR2 SMNVEV (reference sequence). Germline trimming cut 8 bases from V and 2 bases from J; bases unmatched to any gene: 4. This CDR3 is 14 amino acids long.

The J gene is TRBJ2-1, the V gene TRBV10-3; D remains unclear. Trimming took off 6 bases at V and 8 bases at J, with 14 bases between the two ends. Germline V CDR1 and CDR2: ENHRY, SYGVKD. This CDR3 contains 13 residues. The CDR3 sequence is CAIRLALADEQFF. CDR3 DNA sequence: TGTGCCATCAGGTTGGCCCTCGCCGATGAGCAGTTCTTC.

This clone has a handful of counts. The chain combines TRBV28 with TRBJ1-4, with 9 bases that match TRBD1. J lost 8 bases, V lost 10 bases, and 8 bases had no gene match. Germline CDR1 reads MDHEN; CDR2 reads SYDVKM. The CDR3 is made up of 13 amino acids. CDR3 in amino acids: CATQTGGGEKLFF. As DNA, the CDR3 is TGTGCCACCCAGACAGGGGGAGGAGAAAAACTGTTTTTT.